Below, 19 T cell receptor beta chains from the same sample are listed, as sequenced in a study of T cells in Graves' hyperthyroidism and ophthalmopathy. RNA transcripts yielded amplified TCR beta CDR3 regions. The HTBI primer set served for first-round RT-PCR of the TCR CDR3. MiXCR, applied by TCRdb to the multiplex PCR reads, yields one record per CDR3 protein. The sample has roughly 420,000 distinct CDR3 sequences, 15% to 19% seen once. Sample: blood. Receptor source: a woman aged 18 to 35 with Graves' hyperthyroidism.

This clonotype was observed many times. This rearrangement joins TRBV5-1 to TRBJ2-6; D perhaps matches TRBD2 (6 bases). The length of the CDR3 is 16 residues. In germline, CDR1 is SGHRS, CDR2 YFSETQ. V was shortened by 6 bases and J by 0 bases, with 13 bases between the two germline ends. In DNA form, the CDR3 reads TGCGCCAGCAAGGAGGGTTCAAGCTCTGGGGCCAACGTCCTGACTTTC. Amino acid sequence: CASKEGSSSGANVLTF.

The gene calls are TRBV6-1 and TRBJ2-7; D call uncertain. Germline V gives CDR1 MNHNS, CDR2 SASEGT. The V gene lost 5 bases and the J gene lost 8 bases, with 16 bases spanning the gap. The CDR3 totals 13 residues. The CDR3 spells CASSYDGFTKQYF. The CDR3 DNA sequence: TGTGCCAGCAGTTATGATGGATTTACGAAGCAGTACTTC.

In its sample, this clonotype was seen many times. The rearrangement joins TRBV5-6 to TRBJ2-7, with a tentative D call TRBD1 (6 bases). The V and J ends lost 4 bases and 5 bases respectively, with 22 bases between them. Germline V gene data show CDR1 as SGHDT and CDR2 as YYEEEE. The CDR3 covers 16 residues. CDR3 region: CASSPGWGRGIDEQYF. The CDR3 region has the DNA TGTGCCAGCAGCCCAGGTTGGGGCAGGGGTATCGACGAGCAGTACTTC.

This clonotype has a count of ten or more. This chain connects TRBV20-1 to TRBJ2-1; D might be TRBD1 (5 bases). V was cut by 6 bases and J by 4 bases, with 13 bases left in between. Germline V gene data show CDR1 as DFQATT and CDR2 as SNEGSKA (reference sequence). CDR3 size: 13 residues. CDR3 sequence reads: CSAAGPTYNEQFF. The CDR3 bases are TGCAGTGCAGCAGGGCCCACTTACAATGAGCAGTTCTTC.

This clonotype has ten or more counts. This chain connects TRBV12-3 or TRBV12-4 to TRBJ1-2, with D tentatively TRBD1 (6 bases). V dropped 4 bases and J dropped 6 bases, with 15 bases sitting between them. The CDR3 is 14 residues long. The chain's CDR3 is CASSSFIRGHGYTF. Here the CDR3 DNA reads TGTGCCAGCAGTTCGTTCATCAGGGGCCATGGCTACACCTTC.

This clonotype was counted many times. The CDR3 reads CASSDYHYEQYF. The DNA of the CDR3 is TGTGCCAGCAGCGATTACCACTACGAGCAGTACTTC. The V and J genes are TRBV12-3 or TRBV12-4 and TRBJ2-7; D remains ambiguous. This CDR3 has 12 amino acids. The V and J ends lost 6 bases and 3 bases respectively, with 9 bases between them.

This clonotype was seen ten or more times. This rearrangement joins TRBV6-2 or TRBV6-3 to TRBJ1-6, with D hard to call. This CDR3 has 13 amino acids. V lost 1 base and J 7 bases, leaving 5 bases between the germline ends. Germline loops: CDR1 MNHEY, CDR2 SVGEGT. The CDR3 sequence: CASSYYSNSPLHF. The DNA of the CDR3 is TGTGCCAGCAGTTACTACAGCAATTCACCCCTCCACTTT.

This clonotype was counted at least ten times. V and J are TRBV27 and TRBJ1-2; D is perhaps TRBD1 (5 bases). CDR1 is MNHEY, CDR2 SMNVEV, per germline (reference sequence). Trimming removed 3 bases at V and 7 bases at J, with 18 bases between. CDR3 size: 15 residues. CDR3 in DNA: TGTGCCAGCAGTTTCCGGGATCCCTATAGGGGTGGCTACACCTTC. This translates into CASSFRDPYRGGYTF.

This clonotype showed up many times. The chain has TRBV19 and TRBJ1-1, with unresolved D. The CDR3 length is 16 residues. Trimming removed 0 bases at V and 6 bases at J, with 17 bases between. The germline V gene has CDR1 LNHDA and CDR2 SQIVND (reference sequence). The CDR3 DNA sequence: TGTGCCAGTAGTATAGATAGCCGTCCGACGGGCTCTGAAGCTTTCTTT. Its translation is CASSIDSRPTGSEAFF.

This clonotype occurred many times. The chain joins TRBV7-2 to TRBJ2-1, with D unclear. Trimming removed 3 bases from V and 9 bases from J, with 6 bases in between. The CDR3 consists of 11 residues. Germline V CDR1 and CDR2: SGHTA, FQGNSA. The CDR3 sequence: CASSFEVEQFF. The CDR3 DNA sequence: TGTGCCAGCAGCTTTGAGGTTGAGCAGTTCTTC.

This clonotype has a handful of counts. Possible read error: a much larger clone is one base away. The chain couples TRBV12-3 or TRBV12-4 to TRBJ1-5, with no clear D. The CDR3 is made up of 14 amino acids. Trimming shortened V by 2 bases and J by 6 bases, and 11 bases separated the two germline ends. The DNA for the CDR3 is TGTGCCAGCAGTTTAATGGGTACTAGTCAGCCCCAGCATTTT. Residues: CASSLMGTSQPQHF.

This clonotype was counted many times. In DNA, the CDR3 is TGTGCCAGCCGCCCTGGGGGGTCCGGTGAAGCTTTCTTT. Translation: CASRPGGSGEAFF. The chain links TRBV6-1 to TRBJ1-1, with D possibly matching TRBD1 (5 bases). Germline CDR1 is MNHNS and CDR2 is SASEGT. The CDR3 has 13 amino acids. V dropped 8 bases and J dropped 7 bases, with 17 bases sitting between them.

Ten or more counts support this clonotype. The gene calls are TRBV7-2 and TRBJ2-3, with no clear D. Trimming shortened V by 5 bases and J by 5 bases, and 11 bases separated the two germline ends. CDR1 SGHTA and CDR2 FQGNSA come from the germline V gene. There are 13 residues in the CDR3. The CDR3 bases are TGTGCCAGCAGCCCCCATTCGCGAGATACGCAGTATTTT. This codes for CASSPHSRDTQYF.

The rearrangement joins TRBV11-3 to TRBJ2-3; weak D call: TRBD2 (7 bases). From germline, CDR1 is SGHNT and CDR2 YENEEA. V was clipped by 6 bases and J by 5 bases, with 15 bases between them. The length of the CDR3 is 14 residues. CDR3 in DNA: TGTGCCAGCAGATCACCGGGGGGCAAAGATACGCAGTATTTT. This encodes CASRSPGGKDTQYF.

This clonotype was observed at least ten times. The chain is built from TRBV6-6 and TRBJ2-7; D perhaps matches TRBD1 (5 bases). The CDR3 runs to 14 residues. The germline V gene encodes CDR1 MNHNY and CDR2 SVGAGI (reference sequence). V gave up 0 bases and J gave up 2 bases, with 8 bases separating them. DNA of the CDR3: TGTGCCAGCAGTTACTCTCAGGGCCCCTACGAGCAGTACTTC. Its translation is CASSYSQGPYEQYF.

This clonotype was recorded at least ten times. The J gene is TRBJ1-3, the V gene TRBV6-1; 7 nucleotides line up with TRBD1. The V gene's germline CDR1 is MNHNS and CDR2 SASEGT. With V trimmed by 6 bases and J by 0 bases, 8 bases remained unmatched. The CDR3 is 16 residues long. This chain's CDR3 is CASRPRDSHSGNTIYF. The CDR3 DNA reads TGTGCCAGCAGGCCAAGGGACAGTCACTCTGGAAACACCATATATTTT.

This clonotype has at least ten counts. The chain links TRBV4-2 to TRBJ2-5; D perhaps matches TRBD2 (5 bases). Trimming took off 0 bases at V and 2 bases at J, with 13 bases between the two ends. Germline V gives CDR1 LGHNA, CDR2 YNFKEQ. CDR3 length equals 16 residues. CDR3 in DNA: TGTGCCAGCAGCCAAGATGCCGGGTCGGGGCAAGAGACCCAGTACTTC. It is translated as CASSQDAGSGQETQYF.

Notes on this clonotype: Being one base from a much bigger clone, this may be a read error. This sequence joins TRBV3-1 and TRBJ2-5; TRBD2 matches 8 bases. CDR1 and CDR2 from the germline V gene are LGHDT and YNNKEL (reference sequence). J lost 4 bases, V lost 0 bases, and 7 bases had no gene match. This CDR3 contains 16 residues. CDR3 DNA sequence: TGTGCCAGCAGCCAAGATGACGGGAGGGTTTCAGAGACCCAGTACTTC. Its protein is CASSQDDGRVSETQYF.

This clonotype has only one observation. The chain uses TRBV4-1 and TRBJ2-1; D remains ambiguous. Trimming cost V 1 base and J 10 bases, with 11 bases left between them. This CDR3 comprises 13 residues. Germline V gives CDR1 MGHRA, CDR2 YSYEKL. CDR3 loop: CASSQGVLDEQFF. CDR3 nucleotides: TGCGCCAGCAGCCAAGGGGTTTTAGACGAGCAGTTCTTC.